A selection of T cell receptor beta chains follows, all from one sample in a study of blood T cell repertoires in COVID-19. The protocol was immunoSEQ multiplex PCR, while the TCRdb copy is restricted to in-frame clones and leaves out a portion. The table has over 60,000 clones, about 88% seen once. The sequenced sample was peripheral blood. These receptors came from a man in his 70s with active or convalescent COVID-19. The CDR3 runs from the conserved cysteine through the conserved F or W. The D gene is left open where the match is weak. Size tells how often a clone was seen (once, few, many) or the class of an expanded clone, and some rows leave it out.

TRBJ1-4 . TRBV2 . TGTGCCAGCAGAGATGGGAGGAGCTCTACTGAAAAACTGTTTTTT CASRDGRSSTEKLFF
TRBJ2-2 . TRBV19 TRBD1 TGTGCCAGTGCCCCAGGGGGCGACACCGGGGAGCTGTTTTTT CASAPGGDTGELFF
TRBJ1-1 . TRBV28 . TGTGCCAGCAGTTTATGGGGGGGGGCTCCCACTGAAGCTTTCTTT CASSLWGGAPTEAFF
TRBJ2-3 . TRBV18 TRBD1 TGTGCCAGCTCACGTGGACTCCGGGACAGACGCACAGATACGCAGTATTTT CASSRGLRDRRTDTQYF
TRBJ2-7 . TRBV15 . TGTGCCACCAGCGACTCAGCGTTCCCGACAGGTAGCCCCCACGAGCAGTACTTC CATSDSAFPTGSPHEQYF
TRBJ1-1 once TRBV3-1/TRBV3-2 TRBD1 TGTGCCAGCAGCCACCTTGGACAGGGAAGTTCGGGAGCTTTCTTT CASSHLGQGSSGAFF
TRBJ1-2 . TRBV9 . TGTGCCAGCAGCCCTGGAGGGCCCTATGGCTACACCTTC CASSPGGPYGYTF
TRBJ2-6 once TRBV25-1 . TGTGCCAGCAGTGGTAGGAGTTCCCGCTTGTCTGGGGCCAACGTCCTGACTTTC CASSGRSSRLSGANVLTF
TRBJ1-1 . TRBV6-5 TRBD1 TGTGCCAGCAGGGGAGGACAGGGGAACACTGAAGCTTTCTTT CASRGGQGNTEAFF
TRBJ1-3 . TRBV4-1 TRBD1 TGCGCCAGCAGCCAAAAGACAGGGTGGAACTCTGGAAACACCATATATTTT CASSQKTGWNSGNTIYF
TRBJ1-1 . TRBV6-5 TRBD1 TGTGCCAGCAGCCTCGACAGGGGAAAGGACACTGAAGCTTTCTTT CASSLDRGKDTEAFF
TRBJ1-1 . TRBV15 . TGTGCCACCAGCAGAGGCGGGAACACTGAAGCTTTCTTT CATSRGGNTEAFF
TRBJ2-2 . TRBV6-5 TRBD2 TGTGCCAGCAGTTTCCGGGGGGGCGCGAACACCGGGGAGCTGTTTTTT CASSFRGGANTGELFF
TRBJ1-2 . TRBV24-1 TRBD1 TGTGCCACCAGTGACGCTACCAGGGGGCGCAGCTATGGCTACACCTTC CATSDATRGRSYGYTF
TRBJ1-1 . TRBV11-3 . TGTGCCAGCAGCCAACATGTGAACACTGAAGCTTTCTTT CASSQHVNTEAFF
TRBJ2-2 . TRBV27 TRBD2 TGTGCCAGCAGTAAGAGACTAGCGGGAGGTCCCGGGGAGCTGTTTTTT CASSKRLAGGPGELFF
TRBJ2-7 . TRBV7-5 . TGTGCCAGAAGCTTCCCGGGACAGTCCTACGAGCAGTACTTC CARSFPGQSYEQYF
TRBJ1-5 few TRBV4-2 . TGTGCCAGCAGCCAAGCGGGGGGGTATCAGCCCCAGCATTTT CASSQAGGYQPQHF
TRBJ2-5 . TRBV18 . TGTGCCAGCTCACATAACCAAGAGACCCAGTACTTC CASSHNQETQYF
TRBJ2-7 . TRBV7-2 TRBD1 TGTGCCAGCAGCCGGACAGGCAGCTCCTACGAGCAGTACTTC CASSRTGSSYEQYF
TRBJ1-2 once TRBV6-1 TRBD1 TGTGCCAGCAGTGAAGTTTACGAACAGGGGGCACCAAGCGGTGGCTACACCTTC CASSEVYEQGAPSGGYTF
TRBJ1-5 . TRBV2 . TGTGCCAGCAGTATCCTAGACGGGTCAAGTCAGCCCCAGCATTTT CASSILDGSSQPQHF
TRBJ1-3 . TRBV2 . TGTGCCAGCAGTGAAGGGGCACTCTCTGGAAACACCATATATTTT CASSEGALSGNTIYF